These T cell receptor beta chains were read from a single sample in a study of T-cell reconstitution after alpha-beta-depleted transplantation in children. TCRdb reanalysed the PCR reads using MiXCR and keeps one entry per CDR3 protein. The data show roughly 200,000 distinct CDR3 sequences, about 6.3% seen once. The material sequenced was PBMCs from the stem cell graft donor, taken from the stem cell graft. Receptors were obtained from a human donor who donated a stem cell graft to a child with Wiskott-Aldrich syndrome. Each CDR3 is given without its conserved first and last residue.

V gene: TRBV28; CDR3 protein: ASGNPYEQY
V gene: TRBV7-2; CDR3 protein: ASSPVVGARQSQH
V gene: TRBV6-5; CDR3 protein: ASSYSGGRRDTQY
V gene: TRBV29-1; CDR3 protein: SVESAQGETQY
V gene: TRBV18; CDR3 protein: ASSPTAQGATGELF
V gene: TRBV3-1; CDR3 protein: ASSQGLAVYEQY
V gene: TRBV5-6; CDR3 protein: ASSLFQLYEQY
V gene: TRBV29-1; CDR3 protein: SVGDRAYEQY
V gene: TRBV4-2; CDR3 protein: ASSRTAGEDTQY
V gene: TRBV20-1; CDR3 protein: SATSGNLYNEQF
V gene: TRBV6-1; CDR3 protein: ASSPSGTAFYEQY
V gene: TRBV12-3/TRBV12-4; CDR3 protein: ASSLTGLTTDTQY
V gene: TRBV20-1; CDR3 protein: SALRDRKGEQF
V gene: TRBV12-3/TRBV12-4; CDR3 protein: ASSSHRGAGNQPQH
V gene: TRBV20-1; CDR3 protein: SARASGPSSYNEQF
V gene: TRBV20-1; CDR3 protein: SAGTDRGWPFNSPLH
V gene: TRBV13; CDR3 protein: ASSLRDWEETQY
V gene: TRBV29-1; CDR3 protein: SVAGGEGGSSYEQY
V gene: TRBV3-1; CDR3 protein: ASSQVLGEPQH
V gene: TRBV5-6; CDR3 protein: ASSTSGLGSYNEQF
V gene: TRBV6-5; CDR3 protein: ASSSLSGSYLYEQF
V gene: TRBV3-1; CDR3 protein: ASTQAGYGAEAF
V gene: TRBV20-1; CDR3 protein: SAARLAGGLGELF
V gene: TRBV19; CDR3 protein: ASSIDRHRGRFSYEQY
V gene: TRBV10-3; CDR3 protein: AISARIRSTEAF
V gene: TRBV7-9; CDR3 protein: ASSLGQGTYNEQF
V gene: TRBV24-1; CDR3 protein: ATSDTGGAGNEQF
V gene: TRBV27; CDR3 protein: ASSFAGLNTEAF
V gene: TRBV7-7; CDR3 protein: ASSTGLTYEQY
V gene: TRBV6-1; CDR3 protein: ASTQTVTTYEQY
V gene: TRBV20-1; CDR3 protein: SASKKMNTEAF
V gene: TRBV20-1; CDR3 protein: SVRTGPLYSNQPQH